A single sample gave rise to the 32 T cell receptor beta chains below, sequenced in a study of T cell changes during pregnancy in multiple sclerosis. TCRdb's table, derived via immunoSEQ multiplex PCR, lists solely in-frame clones and lacks some. The data show about 73,000 clones, roughly 92% seen once. This material consisted of peripheral blood, taken in the third trimester of pregnancy. The receptors stem from a female donor in good health, enrolled as a control in a pregnancy study.

The chain is built from TRBV28 and TRBJ1-2, with 8 positions matching TRBD1. CDR3 length: 13 amino acids. V was clipped by 5 bases and J by 5 bases; unmatched bases: 4. Per the germline V gene, CDR1 is MDHEN and CDR2 is SYDVKM. CDR3 residues: CASSDRGNYGYTF. The CDR3 coding sequence is TGTGCCAGCAGTGACAGGGGAAATTATGGCTACACCTTC.

This sequence joins TRBV9 and TRBJ1-1; D might be TRBD1 (6 bases). This CDR3 is built from 13 residues. Germline assignment: CDR1 SGDLS and CDR2 YYNGEE. V gave up 4 bases and J gave up 6 bases, with 13 bases separating them. For the CDR3, the DNA is TGTGCCAGCAGCCCGGACAGAGTCTCTGAAGCTTTCTTT. It is translated as CASSPDRVSEAFF.

The V and J genes are TRBV30 and TRBJ1-5; TRBD1 is a possible D gene (5 bases). Germline loops: CDR1 GTSNPN, CDR2 SVGIG (reference sequence). V gave up 8 bases and J gave up 8 bases, with 19 bases separating them. The CDR3 is 13 residues long. The CDR3 is CALRDGGYEPQHF. CDR3 nucleotide sequence: TGTGCCCTTCGGGACGGGGGGTATGAGCCCCAGCATTTT. Using reference TRBV30 and TRBJ1-5 for the parts outside the CDR3, the full variable domain is SQTIHQWPATLVQPVGSPLSLECTVEGTSNPNLYWYRQAAGRGLQLLFYSVGIGQISSEVPQNLSASRPQDRQFILSSKKLLLSDSGFYLCALRDGGYEPQHFGDGTRLSIL.

V gene TRBV5-4 combines with J gene TRBJ2-3; the match to TRBD2 covers 8 bases. The length of the CDR3 is 19 residues. After removal of 3 bases from V and 0 bases from J, the junction contained 15 bases not matched to a gene. Germline V gene data show CDR1 as SGHNT and CDR2 as YYREEE (reference sequence). CDR3: CASSSIFSGSGASTDTQYF. The CDR3 bases are TGTGCCAGCAGCTCTATTTTCTCAGGTAGCGGGGCTAGCACAGATACGCAGTATTTT. Using reference TRBV5-4 and TRBJ2-3 for the parts outside the CDR3, the full variable domain is ETGVTQSPTHLIKTRGQQVTLRCSSQSGHNTVSWYQQALGQGPQFIFQYYREEENGRGNFPPRFSGLQFPNYSSELNVNALELDDSALYLCASSSIFSGSGASTDTQYFGPGTRLTVL.

The chain uses TRBV6-6 and TRBJ1-2; D unresolved. The CDR3 runs 13 residues. The V gene's germline CDR1 is MNHNY and CDR2 SVGAGI (reference sequence). Trimming stripped 2 bases from V and 4 bases from J, with 8 bases between. The CDR3 coding sequence is TGTGCCAGCAGTTACGGGGAGGCCTATGGCTACACCTTC. Encoded protein: CASSYGEAYGYTF.

The rearrangement joins TRBV19 to TRBJ1-2; 7 nucleotides line up with TRBD1. This CDR3 comprises 14 residues. Germline values: CDR1 LNHDA, CDR2 SQIVND (reference sequence). The V segment lost 5 bases and the J segment 0 bases; nucleotides outside the gene matches: 3. The CDR3 bases are TGTGCCAGTAGTTTGGGACAGTCTAACTATGGCTACACCTTC. Translated, it gives CASSLGQSNYGYTF.

V and J are TRBV28 and TRBJ2-1; D uncertain. The CDR3 is 13 residues long. V gave up 3 bases and J gave up 1 base, with 4 bases separating them. The germline V gene has CDR1 MDHEN and CDR2 SYDVKM. The CDR3 DNA reads TGTGCCAGCAGTTTCCGGTCCTACAATGAGCAGTTCTTC. It is translated as CASSFRSYNEQFF.

The V gene is TRBV2, the J gene TRBJ1-1; no definite D call. Trimming stripped 8 bases from V and 3 bases from J, with 4 bases between. CDR1 SNHLY and CDR2 FYNNEI come from the germline V gene. The CDR3 sequence is 10 residues long. CDR3 in amino acids: CASSDTEAFF. The CDR3 DNA reads TGTGCCAGCTCCGACACTGAAGCTTTCTTT.

The chain employs TRBV27 and TRBJ1-2; 9 nucleotides align to TRBD1. The CDR3 runs to 14 residues. Trimming at V came to 7 bases and at J to 6 bases, leaving 9 bases not matched to a gene. Per germline, CDR1 MNHEY and CDR2 SMNVEV (reference sequence). The CDR3 here is CASNPTGTGNGYTF. DNA for the CDR3: TGTGCCAGCAATCCAACCGGGACAGGGAATGGCTACACCTTC.

The gene calls are TRBV12-5 and TRBJ1-6; 8 bases map to TRBD1. The V gene end was trimmed by 4 bases and the J gene end by 5 bases; junction bases not matched to a gene: 7. Germline CDR1 and CDR2: LGHNT and FRNRAP. The CDR3 is 16 residues long. CDR3 region: CASGWRQGRNNSPLHF. The CDR3 nucleotides read TGTGCTAGTGGTTGGAGACAGGGGCGCAATAATTCACCCCTCCACTTT.

J is TRBJ2-5 and V is TRBV4-3, with D maybe TRBD2 (6 bases). V lost 1 base and J lost 1, with 13 bases in between. The germline gives CDR1 LGHNA, CDR2 YSLEER. The CDR3 is made up of 16 amino acids. The CDR3 loop is CASSQGAGWVQETQYF. DNA of the CDR3: TGCGCCAGCAGCCAAGGAGCGGGCTGGGTCCAAGAGACCCAGTACTTC.

J is TRBJ2-1 and V is TRBV10-1, with 10 bases lining up with TRBD2. In germline, CDR1 is WNHNN, CDR2 SYGVQD (reference sequence). The trim removed 6 bases at V and 4 bases at J, leaving 6 bases unmatched. CDR3 length equals 15 residues. The CDR3 DNA reads as TGCGCCAGCAGCACCCAAGCGGGGGGGTACAATGAGCAGTTCTTC. It yields the protein CASSTQAGGYNEQFF.

CDR3: CASSSRQGSTGELFF. Written as DNA, the CDR3 is TGCGCCAGCAGCTCTAGACAGGGATCAACCGGGGAGCTGTTTTTT. The chain uses TRBV5-1 and TRBJ2-2, with 7 bases identical to TRBD1. CDR3 size: 15 residues. CDR1 SGHRS and CDR2 YFSETQ come from the germline V gene. V was clipped by 3 bases and J by 5 bases; unmatched bases: 7.

The genes are TRBV7-9 and TRBJ2-2; D is undetermined. This CDR3 has 13 amino acids. The germline gives CDR1 SEHNR, CDR2 FQNEAQ (reference sequence). The germline V and J ends were trimmed by 8 bases and 1 base, with 8 bases remaining between them. This chain's CDR3 is CASDRENTGELFF. The CDR3 DNA is TGTGCCAGCGATCGAGAGAACACCGGGGAGCTGTTTTTT.

The chain links TRBV4-1 to TRBJ2-1, with a possible D match to TRBD2 (6 bases). CDR1 and CDR2 from the germline V gene are MGHRA and YSYEKL. The CDR3 is made up of 14 amino acids. V lost 4 bases, J lost 7 bases, and 14 bases lay in between. The CDR3 nucleotides read TGCGCCAGCAGCCTCCGAGGAGGGATGAATGAGCAGTTCTTC. Protein product: CASSLRGGMNEQFF.

The chain joins TRBV5-4 to TRBJ2-1; TRBD1 agrees at 12 bases. The CDR3 loop spans 16 amino acids. The V gene end was trimmed by 4 bases and the J gene end by 8 bases; junction bases not matched to a gene: 10. Germline V gene sequence: CDR1 SGHNT, CDR2 YYREEE (reference sequence). In DNA form, the CDR3 reads TGTGCCAGCAGCCCGGGGACGGGACAGGGGGCGGATGAGCAGTTCTTC. Translated, it gives CASSPGTGQGADEQFF. The full variable domain, completed using reference TRBV5-4 and TRBJ2-1, is ETGVTQSPTHLIKTRGQQVTLRCSSQSGHNTVSWYQQALGQGPQFIFQYYREEENGRGNFPPRFSGLQFPNYSSELNVNALELDDSALYLCASSPGTGQGADEQFFGPGTRLTVL.

The chain is built from TRBV30 and TRBJ2-2; TRBD2 matches at 7 bases. The CDR3 length is 14 residues. V gave up 8 bases and J gave up 1 base; unmatched junction bases: 7. CDR1 and CDR2 (germline): GTSNPN, SVGIG (reference sequence). CDR3 sequence (DNA): TGTGCCGGACTAAGCGGGGTGAACACCGGGGAGCTGTTTTTT. It is translated as CAGLSGVNTGELFF.

The chain is built from TRBV2 and TRBJ1-3; D might be TRBD1 (5 bases). Germline-derived CDR1 and CDR2 are SNHLY and FYNNEI. This CDR3 contains 14 residues. The germline V and J ends were trimmed by 5 bases and 0 bases, with 8 bases remaining between them. The CDR3 loop reads CASSLDSSGNTIYF. The CDR3, as DNA: TGTGCCAGCAGTTTAGACAGCTCTGGAAACACCATATATTTT.

Only one count was recorded for this clone. This rearrangement joins TRBV28 to TRBJ1-5, with 7 bases that match TRBD1. CDR1 and CDR2 (germline): MDHEN, SYDVKM. The CDR3 has 15 residues. V dropped 6 bases and J dropped 9; count of bases not matched to a gene: 14. DNA for the CDR3: TGTGCCAGCAGCTCCCGGGACAGCCTTTGGGGGCCCCAGCATTTT. Protein: CASSSRDSLWGPQHF.

The chain combines TRBV6-5 with TRBJ1-3; 8 bases are shared with TRBD1. The germline V gene has CDR1 MNHEY and CDR2 SVGAGI. Unmatched junction bases numbered 7, after V lost 5 bases and J lost 4 bases. The CDR3 length is 15 residues. The chain's CDR3 is CASSRTGGEGNTIYF. The CDR3 DNA reads as TGTGCCAGCAGTAGAACAGGGGGGGAGGGAAACACCATATATTTT.

V usage is TRBV7-2 and J usage is TRBJ2-7; 9 nucleotides line up with TRBD2. Trimming removed 4 bases from V and 3 bases from J; junction bases left unmatched: 4. The CDR3 sequence is 14 residues long. Germline V gives CDR1 SGHTA, CDR2 FQGNSA. CDR3 coding DNA: TGTGCCAGCAGCTCTAGCGGGACGAACTACGAGCAGTACTTC. Translating it yields CASSSSGTNYEQYF.

The chain couples TRBV4-1 to TRBJ2-5; TRBD1 matches at 9 bases. The J call could be wrong; TRBJ2-7 is a better fit for the DNA end. The CDR3 has 15 amino acids. Germline CDR1 reads MGHRA; CDR2 reads YSYEKL. For the CDR3, the DNA is TGCGCCAGCAGCCCGAAGGACAGGGGCGGGTACGAGCAGTACTTC. Its protein is CASSPKDRGGYEQYF.

The J gene is TRBJ2-5, the V gene TRBV5-6; D unclear. V dropped 3 bases and J dropped 2 bases, with 8 bases sitting between them. CDR1 SGHDT and CDR2 YYEEEE come from the germline V gene. CDR3 length equals 13 residues. CDR3 in DNA: TGTGCCAGCAGCTCGCAGATACAAGAGACCCAGTACTTC. The encoded protein is CASSSQIQETQYF. Based on the CDR3 plus reference TRBV5-6 and TRBJ2-5, the full variable domain is DAGVTQSPTHLIKTRGQQVTLRCSPKSGHDTVSWYQQALGQGPQFIFQYYEEEERQRGNFPDRFSGHQFPNYSSELNVNALLLGDSALYLCASSSQIQETQYFGPGTRLLVL.

This clone showed up just once. The chain carries TRBV29-1 and TRBJ2-1, with 10 bases lining up with TRBD1. Germline V gene sequence: CDR1 SQVTM, CDR2 ANQGSEA. The junction had 6 bases not matched to a gene; V was cut back by 6 bases and J by 7 bases. CDR3 length: 13 residues. CDR3 loop: CSVRDRGMNEQFF. The CDR3 DNA sequence: TGCAGCGTCCGGGACAGGGGTATGAATGAGCAGTTCTTC.

V gene TRBV6-5 combines with J gene TRBJ2-5; 9 bases fit TRBD1. This CDR3 has 13 residues. Germline lookup yields CDR1 MNHEY and CDR2 SVGAGI. The J segment lost 4 bases and the V segment lost 6 bases, leaving 3 bases of the junction unmatched. The CDR3 DNA is TGTGCCAGCAGATGGACAGGGGCAGAGACCCAGTACTTC. Translated, it gives CASRWTGAETQYF.

The rearrangement uses TRBV28 and TRBJ2-1, with D possibly TRBD1 on 5 matching bases. The CDR3 totals 15 residues. Germline V gives CDR1 MDHEN, CDR2 SYDVKM. Trimming took 7 bases from V and 0 from J, leaving 13 bases between them. CDR3 region: CASTQIDSSYNEQFF. Here the CDR3 DNA reads TGTGCCAGCACCCAGATCGACAGCTCCTACAATGAGCAGTTCTTC.

The chain carries TRBV5-1 and TRBJ2-6; 10 bases align to TRBD1. The CDR3 length is 20 residues. Germline V lookup: CDR1 SGHRS, CDR2 YFSETQ. Trimming at V came to 3 bases and at J to 4 bases, leaving 16 bases not matched to a gene. This chain's CDR3 is CASSSYYFDRGRDGANVLTF. Here the CDR3 DNA reads TGCGCCAGCAGCTCCTACTACTTTGACAGGGGGCGAGACGGGGCCAACGTCCTGACTTTC.

The V and J genes are TRBV6-5 and TRBJ2-7, with D possibly being TRBD1 (5 bases). V shed 2 bases and J shed 3 bases, with 11 bases lying between them. The CDR3 consists of 14 residues. Germline V gene sequence: CDR1 MNHEY, CDR2 SVGAGI. CDR3 sequence: CASSYGAANYEQYF. The CDR3 DNA sequence: TGTGCCAGCAGTTACGGGGCAGCTAACTACGAGCAGTACTTC.

J is TRBJ2-5 and V is TRBV9; 9 bases match TRBD2. The V gene end was trimmed by 3 bases and the J gene end by 1 base; junction bases not matched to a gene: 7. This CDR3 is built from 16 residues. Germline CDR1 reads SGDLS; CDR2 reads YYNGEE. This CDR3 reads CASSGLGGGAQETQYF. CDR3 nucleotide sequence: TGTGCCAGCAGCGGCCTCGGCGGGGGGGCCCAAGAGACCCAGTACTTC.

CDR3 nucleotide sequence: TGTGCCAGCAGCCTCCGGACTAGCGAACCCTACGAGCAGTACTTC. Residues: CASSLRTSEPYEQYF. The J gene is TRBJ2-7, the V gene TRBV9; 9 nucleotides match TRBD2. Germline V gives CDR1 SGDLS, CDR2 YYNGEE. The CDR3 is 15 amino acids. With 4 bases clipped from V and 2 bases from J, the junction kept 7 bases outside the gene matches.

The chain links TRBV4-3 to TRBJ2-3; D possibly corresponds to TRBD1 (5 bases). V dropped 7 bases and J dropped 4 bases, with 15 bases sitting between them. The CDR3 has 14 residues. The germline CDR1 and CDR2 sequences are LGHNA and YSLEER. The CDR3 region is CASKFGQEADTQYF. CDR3 in DNA: TGCGCCAGCAAATTCGGACAAGAGGCAGATACGCAGTATTTT.

The CDR3 is CASSLRDRGAGELFF. Written as DNA, the CDR3 is TGCGCCAGCAGCTTGCGGGACAGGGGGGCCGGGGAGCTGTTTTTT. This chain uses TRBV5-1 with TRBJ2-2, with 11 bases that match TRBD1. Trimming removed 1 base from V and 6 bases from J; junction bases left unmatched: 2. CDR3 size: 15 residues. Germline V gene sequence: CDR1 SGHRS, CDR2 YFSETQ.